Given below is one T cell receptor beta chain in context. These data are taken from a study of cytotoxic CD8 clonotypes in ibrutinib-treated CLL. Study information: Across the patients, about a dozen were relapsed/refractory, over 14 treatment-naive and 17 to 18 IGHV unmutated.

Clones were read by immunoSEQ multiplex PCR, and TCRdb kept only the in-frame ones, dropping some. In the table there are nearly 85,000 clones, roughly 80% of which are singletons. The V and J ends lost 0 bases and 7 bases respectively, with 8 bases between them. The germline CDR1 and CDR2 sequences are SGDLS and YYNGEE. This CDR3 has 13 residues. This TCR came from a human donor with chronic lymphocytic leukemia. The chain uses TRBV9 and TRBJ1-5; D not resolved. The sample here was PBMCs, taken after 12 months of ibrutinib treatment. For the CDR3, the DNA is TGTGCCAGCAGCGTAGGGGGTGGACAGCCCCAGCATTTT. Translated: CASSVGGGQPQHF.